This TCR beta chain was profiled in a study of beta chain features in type 1 diabetes. This CDR3 comprises 12 residues. Trimming pared 4 bases from V and 3 bases from J, leaving 7 bases between. The germline V gene has CDR1 SGHNT and CDR2 YYREEE (reference sequence). Sequencing targeted expressed TCRB transcripts, as all isolated RNA had been reverse transcribed. Sequencing used immunoSEQ multiplex PCR; TCRdb keeps in-frame clones, though not all of them. The sample shows hundreds of thousands of clones, under 15% of them seen only once. Study-level results: It was possible that PCR favored shorter templates, equally so in patients and controls. Within each of all four CD4+ subsets, Type 1 diabetes patients had TCRB CDR3s that were moderately but significantly shorter. VDJ junctions sequenced from type 1 diabetes patients showed fewer insertions and more deletions.

This clone was seen more than once but under ten times. What it recognizes is unknown. Other DNA sequences in the sample encode the same CDR3. Material for sequencing was naive CD4+ T cells from blood. This TCR derives from a man aged 18 to 29 with type 1 diabetes. The V gene is TRBV5-4, the J gene TRBJ1-1; D remains unclear. CDR3 sequence: CASSGRDTEAFF. For the CDR3, the DNA is TGTGCCAGCAGCGGGAGGGACACTGAAGCTTTCTTT.